Listed below are T cell receptor beta chains from one sample, sequenced in a study of blood T cell repertoires in COVID-19. Using immunoSEQ multiplex PCR, the repertoire was profiled, and TCRdb retains in-frame clones only, with some absent. The table has about 66,000 clones, around 93% seen once. The sample taken for sequencing was peripheral blood. The receptors were gathered from a human donor in a cohort sampled during active COVID-19. Each CDR3 is given with its conserved first and last residue. A D gene is named only where the DNA matches it firmly. Clone size, where shown, is once, few, many, or a class for clones that have expanded.

size,V,D,length,J,CDR3,DNA
.,TRBV11-2,TRBD1,12,TRBJ2-1,CASSYRGNEQFF,TGTGCCAGCAGCTACAGGGGTAATGAGCAGTTCTTC
few,TRBV19,TRBD1,15,TRBJ2-2,CASDRGTGQGGELFF,TGTGCCAGTGATAGGGGGACAGGGCAAGGCGGGGAGCTGTTTTTT
.,TRBV6-2/TRBV6-3,.,13,TRBJ1-5,CASSLLGRGPQHF,TGTGCCAGCAGTTTGTTAGGGAGAGGGCCCCAGCATTTT
.,TRBV7-3,TRBD2,16,TRBJ2-1,CASSLTEAGGPHEQFF,TGTGCCAGCAGCTTAACCGAAGCGGGGGGGCCTCATGAGCAGTTCTTC
once,TRBV4-2,.,16,TRBJ2-1,CASSLEGPSSYNEQFF,TGTGCCAGCAGCTTGGAGGGCCCAAGCTCCTACAATGAGCAGTTCTTC
.,TRBV12-3/TRBV12-4,.,12,TRBJ1-5,CASRPGQQPQHF,TGTGCCAGCAGACCAGGGCAGCAGCCCCAGCATTTT
.,TRBV3-1/TRBV3-2,TRBD2,18,TRBJ2-1,CASSHGIMTSGDYNEQFF,TGTGCCAGCAGCCATGGGATAATGACTAGCGGAGACTACAATGAGCAGTTCTTC
.,TRBV6-2/TRBV6-3,.,14,TRBJ2-7,CASSYDGVIYEQYF,TGTGCCAGCAGTTACGACGGGGTCATCTACGAGCAGTACTTC
.,TRBV11-1,.,15,TRBJ2-1,CASSLSRGSYNEQFF,TGTGCCAGCAGCTTAAGTAGGGGGAGCTACAATGAGCAGTTCTTC
few,TRBV5-4,.,15,TRBJ1-6,CASSSDRLNNSPLHF,TGTGCCAGCAGCTCGGACAGACTTAATAATTCACCCCTCCACTTT
.,TRBV9,.,14,TRBJ2-7,CASSVEAGPYEQYF,TGTGCCAGCAGCGTAGAGGCAGGGCCCTACGAGCAGTACTTC
.,TRBV28,.,15,TRBJ2-5,CASSLEGQSQETQYF,TGTGCCAGCAGCCTAGAAGGACAGTCCCAAGAGACCCAGTACTTC
.,TRBV5-4,TRBD2,15,TRBJ2-2,CASSLPGGGTGELFF,TGTGCCAGCAGCTTGCCGGGGGGGGGCACCGGGGAGCTGTTTTTT
.,TRBV28,TRBD1,13,TRBJ1-2,CASIPGGTYGYTF,TGTGCCAGCATCCCAGGGGGGACCTATGGCTACACCTTC
.,TRBV19,TRBD1,14,TRBJ1-1,CASTLDRGSTEAFF,TGTGCCAGTACCCTAGACAGGGGGAGCACTGAAGCTTTCTTT
few,TRBV6-6,TRBD1,14,TRBJ2-7,CASRHGTGPYEQYF,TGTGCCAGCAGACACGGGACAGGTCCCTACGAGCAGTACTTC
.,TRBV2,TRBD1,15,TRBJ1-6,CASHARTGWNSPLHF,TGTGCCAGCCATGCCCGGACAGGGTGGAATTCACCCCTCCACTTT